This is a list of T cell receptor beta chains from one sample in a study of control samples from healthy donors and cancer patients. Sequencing was performed with immunoSEQ multiplex PCR; in TCRdb, only in-frame clones are kept and a portion is missing. This table has fewer than 300,000 clones, more than 65% appearing once. Material: PBMCs. These receptors all come from a woman aged 55-69 years with lung cancer. The CDR3 runs from the conserved cysteine through the conserved F or W. D genes are given only for firm matches. Not every row has a clone size; where given, it reads once, few, many or a size class.

v_call	d_call	j_call	clone_size	cdr3_nt	cdr3_aa
TRBV21-1	-	TRBJ2-6	-	TGTGCCAGCAGCAAAGGGGACAGGGAATCCCCATCTGGGGCCAACGTCCTGACTTTC	CASSKGDRESPSGANVLTF
TRBV28	TRBD1	TRBJ1-1	-	TGTGCCAGCAGTTTGGCAGGGGGGCCGAACACTGAAGCTTTCTTT	CASSLAGGPNTEAFF
TRBV4-2	-	TRBJ1-1	-	TGTGCCAGCAGCCAAGATAAAGGGGCAGGAGTGAACACTGAAGCTTTCTTT	CASSQDKGAGVNTEAFF
TRBV6-1	TRBD1	TRBJ1-2	-	TGTGCCAGCAGTGAAGTCCCTGACAGGGTCAACTATGGCTACACCTTC	CASSEVPDRVNYGYTF
TRBV7-8	-	TRBJ1-4	many	TGTGCCAGCAGCCCCCAGGGAGGGTTGGTGACTAATGAAAAACTGTTTTTT	CASSPQGGLVTNEKLFF
TRBV6-5	-	TRBJ2-7	-	TGTGCCAGCAGTCAGGATTATCTGGAGCAGTACTTC	CASSQDYLEQYF
TRBV7-9	-	TRBJ1-1	-	TGTGCCAGCAGCTTAATCCCGGGGCCCCAATTAGCCAACACTGAAGCTTTCTTT	CASSLIPGPQLANTEAFF
TRBV7-9	-	TRBJ1-1	-	TGTGCCAGCAGCTTCCCCGAAGCTTTCTTT	CASSFPEAFF
TRBV18	-	TRBJ2-1	-	TGTGCCAGCTCACGGGACGTGAGCTCCTACAATGAGCAGTTCTTC	CASSRDVSSYNEQFF
TRBV5-1	TRBD2	TRBJ2-5	-	TGCGCCAGCAGCTTGGAGGGGACTAGTCAAGAGACCCAGTACTTC	CASSLEGTSQETQYF
TRBV4-1	-	TRBJ2-4	-	TGCGCCAGCAGCCCCACGGAAAGGGGGGCTTTAGCCAAAAACATTCAGTACTTC	CASSPTERGALAKNIQYF
TRBV11-2	TRBD2	TRBJ2-1	-	TGTGCCAGCAGCTGGGGGACTCCCTGGGAGGGTGAGCAGTTCTTC	CASSWGTPWEGEQFF
TRBV19	-	TRBJ2-3	-	TGTGCCAGTAGTACGGGACACCGCCCGGATACGCAGTATTTT	CASSTGHRPDTQYF
TRBV3-1/TRBV3-2	-	TRBJ1-3	-	TGTGCCAGCAGCCAAGGGGGGGGCCAGACCATATATTTT	CASSQGGGQTIYF
TRBV5-1	-	TRBJ1-1	-	TGCGCCAGCAGCTTGTTAGTCGGGGGCACTGAAGCTTTCTTT	CASSLLVGGTEAFF
TRBV6-5	-	TRBJ2-3	-	TGTGCCAGCGCGTACATTGAATGGGCCACAGATACGCAGTATTTT	CASAYIEWATDTQYF
TRBV2	-	TRBJ1-1	-	TGTGCCAGCAGTGACCAGATTGTGGGCACTGAAGCTTTCTTT	CASSDQIVGTEAFF
TRBV7-7	TRBD2	TRBJ2-5	-	TGTGCCAGCAGCTTGGACGGGACTAGCGGAGAGACCCAGTACTTC	CASSLDGTSGETQYF
TRBV5-1	TRBD2	TRBJ2-7	-	TGCGCCAGCTCTCGGACTAGCGGGCTAGAAGGCTACGAGCAGTACTTC	CASSRTSGLEGYEQYF
TRBV3-1/TRBV3-2	TRBD1	TRBJ1-6	once	TGTGCCAGCGGAGCAGGGGGGAACAATTCACCCCTCCACTTT	CASGAGGNNSPLHF
TRBV5-1	TRBD2	TRBJ2-1	-	TGCGCCAGCAGTCGACTAGCGGGAGACAGTGAGCAGTTCTTC	CASSRLAGDSEQFF
TRBV28	-	TRBJ1-3	-	TGTGCCAGCAGTTCGGACAGCTACTCTGGAAACACCATATATTTT	CASSSDSYSGNTIYF
TRBV9	-	TRBJ1-5	-	TGTGCCAGCAGCGTAGGTCGAGGGACCGGTCAGCCCCAGCATTTT	CASSVGRGTGQPQHF